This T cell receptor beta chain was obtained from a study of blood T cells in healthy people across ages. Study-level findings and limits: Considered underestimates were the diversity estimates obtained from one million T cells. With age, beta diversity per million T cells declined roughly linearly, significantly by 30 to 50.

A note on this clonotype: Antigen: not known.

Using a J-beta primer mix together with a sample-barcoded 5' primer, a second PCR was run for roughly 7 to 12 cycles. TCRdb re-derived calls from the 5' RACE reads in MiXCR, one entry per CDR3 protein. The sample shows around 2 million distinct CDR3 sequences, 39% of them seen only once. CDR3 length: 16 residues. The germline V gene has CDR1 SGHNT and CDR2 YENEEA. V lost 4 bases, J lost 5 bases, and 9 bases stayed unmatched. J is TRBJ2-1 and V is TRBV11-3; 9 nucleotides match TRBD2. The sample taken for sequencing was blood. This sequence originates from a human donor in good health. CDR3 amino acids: CASSSPRGGADNEQFF. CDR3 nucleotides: TGTGCCAGCAGCTCCCCTCGCGGGGGGGCCGACAATGAGCAGTTCTTC.